Shown below are 15 T cell receptor beta chains from a single sample sequenced in a study of shared clonotypes between healthy human individuals. TCRdb keeps only in-frame clones here, not all; method: immunoSEQ multiplex PCR. The sample includes roughly 500,000 clones, 76% of them seen just once. Sequenced material: PBMCs. The receptor set was obtained from a woman aged 40 to 49 in good health. Some clones in this sample may be carry-over from other donors' samples.

J is TRBJ1-2 and V is TRBV6-6; D not resolved. Germline lookup yields CDR1 MNHNY and CDR2 SVGAGI (reference sequence). CDR3 length: 14 amino acids. Trimming took 2 bases from V and 7 from J, leaving 14 bases between them. CDR3 sequence (DNA): TGTGCCAGCAGTTACGAAGGCAGTGTGACTGGCTACACCTTC. Amino acids: CASSYEGSVTGYTF.

This clone was recorded only once. The rearrangement uses TRBV7-2 and TRBJ1-2; TRBD1 agrees at 7 bases. This CDR3 is built from 14 residues. V trimming: 5 bases; J trimming: 8 bases; junction bases outside the gene matches: 11. Germline V gene sequence: CDR1 SGHTA, CDR2 FQGNSA. The CDR3 sequence: CASSPGTVQGGYTF. Written as DNA, the CDR3 is TGTGCCAGCAGCCCGGGGACAGTCCAAGGGGGCTACACCTTC.

The chain employs TRBV9 and TRBJ2-1; no firm D call. V was pared by 0 bases and J by 12 bases, with 16 bases between. The CDR3 has 14 amino acids. From germline, CDR1 is SGDLS and CDR2 YYNGEE. The DNA of the CDR3 is TGTGCCAGCAGCGTAGTTCTGGACCGCCGGGCGCAGTTCTTC. This sequence encodes CASSVVLDRRAQFF. The whole variable domain, remainder taken from reference TRBV9 and TRBJ2-1, is DSGVTQTPKHLITATGQRVTLRCSPRSGDLSVYWYQQSLDQGLQFLIQYYNGEERAKGNILERFSAQQFPDLHSELNLSSLELGDSALYFCASSVVLDRRAQFFGPGTRLTVL.

This chain joins TRBV19 and TRBJ1-5; D is undetermined. The CDR3 runs to 14 residues. Trimming took 8 bases from V and 4 from J, leaving 15 bases between them. Per germline, CDR1 LNHDA and CDR2 SQIVND (reference sequence). CDR3: CASSRTGGNQPQHF. The DNA of the CDR3 is TGTGCCAGTTCACGGACGGGAGGTAATCAGCCCCAGCATTTT.

J is TRBJ1-2 and V is TRBV18; TRBD1 matches at 9 bases. From germline, CDR1 is KGHSH and CDR2 LQKENI. With 3 bases clipped from V and 3 bases from J, the junction kept 8 bases outside the gene matches. The CDR3 loop spans 16 amino acids. CDR3 sequence (DNA): TGTGCCAGCTCACCCCAGAGTACAGGGGGCTACTATGGCTACACCTTC. Protein: CASSPQSTGGYYGYTF. Full variable domain (outside the CDR3, taken from reference TRBV18 and TRBJ1-2): NAGVMQNPRHLVRRRGQEARLRCSPMKGHSHVYWYRQLPEEGLKFMVYLQKENIIDESGMPKERFSAEFPKEGPSILRIQQVVRGDSAAYFCASSPQSTGGYYGYTFGSGTRLTVV.

The chain employs TRBV13 and TRBJ2-3; the D is unclear. The CDR3 extends over 15 amino acids. The V end was cut by 2 bases, the J end by 0 bases, with 9 bases between. From germline, CDR1 is PRHDT and CDR2 FYEKMQ (reference sequence). This CDR3 is CASSLSGESTDTQYF. Here the CDR3 DNA reads TGTGCCAGCAGCTTATCGGGCGAAAGCACAGATACGCAGTATTTT.

The chain uses TRBV5-1 and TRBJ2-5; TRBD2 might be the D (6 bases). The CDR3 totals 16 residues. The germline gives CDR1 SGHRS, CDR2 YFSETQ. V lost 0 bases, J lost 1 base, and 13 bases lay in between. In DNA, the CDR3 is TGCGCCAGCAGCTTGGGGGACTTTATTCGCCAAGAGACCCAGTACTTC. It translates to CASSLGDFIRQETQYF.

The chain carries TRBV11-2 and TRBJ2-1; D is undetermined. Germline CDR1 and CDR2: SGHAT and FQNNGV. The CDR3 sequence is 15 residues long. V lost 4 bases, J lost 6 bases, and 16 bases lay in between. The CDR3 DNA follows: TGTGCCAGCAGCTCATACTTGACGGTTTCCAATGAGCAGTTCTTC. Its translation: CASSSYLTVSNEQFF. Based on the CDR3 plus reference TRBV11-2 and TRBJ2-1, the full variable domain is EAGVAQSPRYKIIEKRQSVAFWCNPISGHATLYWYQQILGQGPKLLIQFQNNGVVDDSQLPKDRFSAERLKGVDSTLKIQPAKLEDSAVYLCASSSYLTVSNEQFFGPGTRLTVL.

The rearrangement uses TRBV18 and TRBJ2-3; weak D call: TRBD1 (5 bases). CDR1 is KGHSH and CDR2 is LQKENI in the germline V gene. This CDR3 comprises 14 residues. With 6 bases removed from V and 4 bases from J, the gap between germline ends came to 14 bases. CDR3 bases: TGTGCCAGCTCGCCCAGACAGAACGCAGATACGCAGTATTTT. Amino acids: CASSPRQNADTQYF.

The V and J genes are TRBV6-6 and TRBJ1-3, with D possibly TRBD1 on 5 matching bases. The CDR3 extends over 14 amino acids. The germline gives CDR1 MNHNY, CDR2 SVGAGI (reference sequence). Here the CDR3 DNA reads TGTGCGGCCATGGGGGGTTATAACGGAAACACCATATATTTT. Its protein product is CAAMGGYNGNTIYF.

The chain couples TRBV29-1 to TRBJ2-2; D remains ambiguous. The V gene's germline CDR1 is SQVTM and CDR2 ANQGSEA. V was pared by 5 bases and J by 8 bases, with 9 bases between. The CDR3 covers 11 residues. The CDR3, as DNA: TGCAGCGTTCGGACGGCAGGGGAGCTGTTTTTT. The encoded protein is CSVRTAGELFF.

J is TRBJ2-7 and V is TRBV5-1, with D possibly called TRBD1 or TRBD2 (6 bases each). The CDR3 consists of 14 residues. V was shortened by 0 bases and J by 3 bases, with 10 bases between the two germline ends. The germline V gene has CDR1 SGHRS and CDR2 YFSETQ. The CDR3 DNA reads as TGCGCCAGCAGCTTGGCACAGGGAGGCTACGAGCAGTACTTC. Translation: CASSLAQGGYEQYF.

The rearrangement uses TRBV2 and TRBJ2-3, with a possible D match to TRBD2 (6 bases). The V gene's germline CDR1 is SNHLY and CDR2 FYNNEI. Trimming shortened V by 7 bases and J by 7 bases, and 15 bases separated the two germline ends. CDR3 length equals 13 residues. Written as DNA, the CDR3 is TGTGCCAGCATCCCGGCGACTAGATATACGCAGTATTTT. It is translated as CASIPATRYTQYF.

The V and J genes are TRBV18 and TRBJ1-2; a possible D gene is TRBD1 (5 bases). V was pared by 3 bases and J by 2 bases, with 7 bases between. CDR1 and CDR2 (germline): KGHSH, LQKENI. The CDR3 loop spans 13 amino acids. The chain's CDR3 is CASSPAGNYGYTF. The CDR3 DNA reads as TGTGCCAGCTCACCGGCAGGGAACTATGGCTACACCTTC. Variable domain in full (rest from reference TRBV18 and TRBJ1-2): NAGVMQNPRHLVRRRGQEARLRCSPMKGHSHVYWYRQLPEEGLKFMVYLQKENIIDESGMPKERFSAEFPKEGPSILRIQQVVRGDSAAYFCASSPAGNYGYTFGSGTRLTVV.

The chain is built from TRBV9 and TRBJ2-3; D gene ambiguous. The CDR3 totals 11 residues. Germline V gives CDR1 SGDLS, CDR2 YYNGEE. Trimming took 3 bases from V and 2 from J, leaving 1 base between them. The CDR3 coding sequence is TGTGCCAGCAGCGCCACAGATACGCAGTATTTT. Protein: CASSATDTQYF.